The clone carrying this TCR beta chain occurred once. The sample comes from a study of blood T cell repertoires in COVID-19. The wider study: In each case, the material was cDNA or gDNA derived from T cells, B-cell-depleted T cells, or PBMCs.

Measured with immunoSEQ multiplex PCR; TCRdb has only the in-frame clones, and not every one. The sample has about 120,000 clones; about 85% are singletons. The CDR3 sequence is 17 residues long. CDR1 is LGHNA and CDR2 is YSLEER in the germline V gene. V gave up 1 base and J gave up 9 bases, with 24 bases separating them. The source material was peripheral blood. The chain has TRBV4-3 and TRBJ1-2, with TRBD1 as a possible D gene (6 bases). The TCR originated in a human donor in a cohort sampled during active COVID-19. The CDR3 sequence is CASSQGYGERGSYSYTF. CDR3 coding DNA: TGCGCCAGCAGCCAAGGTTACGGGGAAAGGGGGAGTTATAGCTACACCTTC.